These T cell receptor beta chains were read from a single sample in a study of PD-1 blockade in classical Hodgkin lymphoma. TCRdb's copy holds only in-frame clones and misses some; the assay was immunoSEQ multiplex PCR. In the table there are 30,000 or so clones, roughly 86% of which are singletons. Specimen: CD4+ T cells from blood, collected before the fourth cycle of nivolumab. The receptors were sampled from a human donor with classical Hodgkin lymphoma. Each CDR3 is given with its conserved first and last residue. The order of the fields is J gene, D gene, clone size, V gene, CDR3 protein, CDR3 DNA. D genes are given only for firm matches. The size of a clone is reported for some rows only, either as once, few or many, or as a class for expanded clones.

>TRBJ2-7|TRBD1|.|TRBV15
CATSRDPGQGNEQYF
TGTGCCACCAGCAGGGACCCGGGACAGGGGAACGAGCAGTACTTC
>TRBJ2-3|.|.|TRBV7-2
CASSLAGGGGSANTQYF
TGTGCCAGCAGCTTAGCGGGTGGGGGGGGCTCTGCGAATACGCAGTATTTT
>TRBJ2-1|TRBD2|.|TRBV5-1
CASSGTSGRAFEQFF
TGCGCCAGCAGCGGAACTAGCGGGAGGGCCTTTGAGCAGTTCTTC
>TRBJ2-7|.|.|TRBV28
CASRETGASYEQYF
TGTGCCAGCAGGGAGACAGGCGCTTCCTACGAGCAGTACTTC
>TRBJ2-1|TRBD2|.|TRBV11-2
CASSLGFGGGQFF
TGTGCCAGCAGCTTAGGGTTCGGCGGGGGACAGTTCTTC
>TRBJ2-1|TRBD1|once|TRBV7-9
CASSPGTVSPEQFF
TGTGCCAGCAGCCCCGGGACAGTTAGTCCTGAGCAGTTCTTC
>TRBJ2-7|.|.|TRBV6-5
CASSFGTSYEQYF
TGTGCCAGCAGTTTTGGGACCTCTTACGAGCAGTACTTC
>TRBJ2-1|TRBD2|once|TRBV11-2
CASSLVPSGGSEQFF
TGTGCCAGCAGCTTAGTCCCTAGCGGGGGCAGTGAGCAGTTCTTC
>TRBJ2-7|TRBD1|.|TRBV7-3
CASSLEQGVGEQYF
TGTGCCAGCAGCTTGGAACAGGGGGTTGGCGAGCAGTACTTC
>TRBJ2-1|TRBD2|once|TRBV7-3
CASSFGLAVYNEQFF
TGTGCCAGCAGCTTTGGACTAGCTGTGTACAATGAGCAGTTCTTC
>TRBJ2-1|.|.|TRBV19
CASSMTSIIPNEQFF
TGTGCCAGTAGTATGACCAGTATTATACCTAATGAGCAGTTCTTC
>TRBJ2-3|.|.|TRBV18
CASSPPGRARRTDTQYF
TGTGCCAGCTCACCACCGGGCCGCGCACGCCGCACAGATACGCAGTATTTT
>TRBJ2-3|TRBD1|.|TRBV5-1
CASSLIVGTGEDTQYF
TGCGCCAGCAGCTTGATTGTAGGGACAGGGGAGGATACGCAGTATTTT
>TRBJ2-2|TRBD2|.|TRBV19
CASGNSGRSAGELFF
TGTGCCAGTGGTAATAGCGGGAGATCAGCCGGGGAGCTGTTTTTT
>TRBJ2-7|TRBD1|once|TRBV27
CASSYFGTGDSEQYF
TGTGCCAGCAGTTACTTCGGGACAGGGGACTCCGAGCAGTACTTC
>TRBJ2-7|.|.|TRBV10-3
CAISHTSRGYEQYF
TGTGCCATCAGCCATACTAGCAGGGGTTACGAGCAGTACTTC
>TRBJ2-7|TRBD2|.|TRBV7-8
CASSVSGSSYEQYF
TGTGCCAGCAGCGTGAGCGGGAGCTCCTACGAGCAGTACTTC
>TRBJ1-5|.|.|TRBV6-1
CASNKAYNQPQHF
TGTGCCAGCAATAAAGCTTACAATCAGCCCCAGCATTTT
>TRBJ1-6|.|.|TRBV2
CASSVAATSSPLHF
TGTGCCAGCAGTGTTGCGGCGACCAGTTCACCCCTCCACTTT
>TRBJ2-1|.|.|TRBV30
CAWLRQSSYNEQFF
TGTGCCTGGCTGCGGCAGAGCTCCTACAATGAGCAGTTCTTC
>TRBJ1-3|TRBD1|.|TRBV5-1
CASSLAGTEGNTIYF
TGCGCCAGCAGCTTGGCTGGGACAGAAGGAAACACCATATATTTT
>TRBJ2-7|TRBD2|.|TRBV11-2
CASSSRLAGNYEQYF
TGTGCCAGCAGCTCCCGACTAGCGGGGAACTACGAGCAGTACTTC
>TRBJ1-1|.|.|TRBV6-6
CASSYPGGPNTEAFF
TGTGCCAGCAGCTATCCCGGAGGGCCTAACACTGAAGCTTTCTTT
>TRBJ2-3|.|once|TRBV18
CASSPDEGVSTDTQYF
TGTGCCAGCTCACCAGATGAGGGGGTGAGCACAGATACGCAGTATTTT
>TRBJ2-7|.|few|TRBV28
CASRTGTYEQYF
TGTGCCAGCAGAACAGGTACCTACGAGCAGTACTTC
>TRBJ2-1|TRBD1|.|TRBV9
CASSADDRGIKQFF
TGTGCCAGCAGCGCCGACGACAGGGGGATAAAGCAGTTCTTC
>TRBJ2-3|.|.|TRBV9
CASSVESRTDTQYF
TGTGCCAGCAGCGTAGAGAGTCGCACAGATACGCAGTATTTT
>TRBJ2-7|.|.|TRBV7-2
CASSTDTSGEQYF
TGTGCCAGCAGCACTGACACCTCCGGCGAGCAGTACTTC
>TRBJ2-7|TRBD2|.|TRBV6-6
CASSRTSGGSYEQYF
TGTGCCAGCAGTAGGACTAGCGGAGGCTCCTACGAGCAGTACTTC
>TRBJ2-7|.|.|TRBV7-2
CASSFRQGSYEQYF
TGTGCCAGCAGCTTCAGGCAGGGATCGTACGAGCAGTACTTC
>TRBJ2-2|.|.|TRBV7-6
CASSLDTGELFF
TGTGCCAGCAGCTTGGACACCGGGGAGCTGTTTTTT
>TRBJ2-2|.|.|TRBV28
CASRIGTGELFF
TGTGCCAGCAGAATCGGGACCGGGGAGCTGTTTTTT
>TRBJ1-1|.|few|TRBV6-1
CASSDRDTTEAFF
TGTGCCAGCAGTGACCGGGACACCACTGAAGCTTTCTTT
>TRBJ2-3|.|.|TRBV28
CASSPGLADTQYF
TGTGCCAGCAGTCCCGGACTGGCAGATACGCAGTATTTT
>TRBJ1-6|.|.|TRBV6-6
CASSYGTRQGSPLHF
TGTGCCAGCAGTTACGGGACGCGCCAGGGCTCACCCCTCCACTTT
>TRBJ2-6|TRBD2|.|TRBV27
CASTGLAGFSGANVLTF
TGTGCCAGTACGGGACTAGCGGGTTTCTCTGGGGCCAACGTCCTGACTTTC
>TRBJ1-4|.|.|TRBV5-1
CASSWAGRTNEKLFF
TGCGCCAGCAGCTGGGCAGGGCGCACTAATGAAAAACTGTTTTTT
>TRBJ2-2|TRBD2|.|TRBV15
CATTRGLVPGELFF
TGTGCCACCACCAGGGGACTAGTCCCCGGGGAGCTGTTTTTT
>TRBJ1-2|.|.|TRBV7-2
CASNIGPNNYGYTF
TGTGCCAGCAACATCGGGCCGAATAACTATGGCTACACCTTC
>TRBJ1-6|.|.|TRBV14
CASSQLTVANSPLHF
TGTGCCAGCAGCCAACTGACGGTCGCCAATTCACCCCTCCACTTT
>TRBJ2-7|.|.|TRBV27
CASRRSGTGSYEQYF
TGTGCCAGCCGACGTAGTGGGACGGGGTCCTACGAGCAGTACTTC
>TRBJ2-1|.|.|TRBV5-1
CASSLAEDPFFF
TGCGCCAGCAGCTTGGCCGAGGACCCCTTTTTCTTC
>TRBJ2-7|.|.|TRBV11-2
CASSLGGEPEQYF
TGTGCCAGCAGCTTAGGGGGGGAACCCGAGCAGTACTTC
>TRBJ1-1|.|.|TRBV10-2
CASSSRPGENTEAFF
TGCGCCAGCAGTTCGCGTCCAGGAGAGAACACTGAAGCTTTCTTT
>TRBJ2-7|.|.|TRBV6-1
CASSEVRYEQYF
TGTGCCAGCAGTGAAGTGCGCTACGAGCAGTACTTC
>TRBJ2-5|.|.|TRBV6-5
CASSYVVGSETQYF
TGTGCCAGCAGTTACGTCGTTGGGAGCGAGACCCAGTACTTC
>TRBJ1-3|.|.|TRBV18
CASSPEPFGRPSSGNTIYF
TGTGCCAGCTCACCGGAACCTTTTGGACGGCCGAGCTCTGGAAACACCATATATTTT
>TRBJ1-5|TRBD1|.|TRBV25-1
CASSGDRVSNQPQHF
TGTGCCAGCAGTGGGGACAGGGTAAGCAATCAGCCCCAGCATTTT
>TRBJ1-5|.|.|TRBV6-1
CASRSMDLSNQPQHF
TGTGCCAGCAGATCTATGGACCTGAGCAATCAGCCCCAGCATTTT
>TRBJ2-3|TRBD1|.|TRBV18
CASRDSGDTQYF
TGTGCCAGCCGGGACAGTGGAGATACGCAGTATTTT
>TRBJ1-4|.|once|TRBV5-6
CASSLGNEKLFF
TGTGCCAGCAGCTTGGGTAATGAAAAACTGTTTTTT
>TRBJ2-7|.|once|TRBV28
CASSLSLGGRGQYF
TGTGCCAGCAGTTTATCCCTAGGCGGAAGAGGGCAGTACTTC
>TRBJ2-7|.|.|TRBV2
CASSERFSGYEQYF
TGTGCCAGCAGTGAAAGGTTTAGCGGCTACGAGCAGTACTTC
>TRBJ2-7|.|.|TRBV7-7
CASSLASGKSYEQYF
TGTGCCAGCAGCTTAGCTTCCGGGAAGTCCTACGAGCAGTACTTC
>TRBJ1-2|TRBD1|.|TRBV6-1
CASSEAMDRVSGYTF
TGTGCCAGCAGTGAAGCCATGGACAGGGTCTCTGGCTACACCTTC
>TRBJ2-5|.|.|TRBV28
CASTWGSLVSQETQYF
TGTGCCAGCACCTGGGGCTCCCTGGTCAGCCAAGAGACCCAGTACTTC
>TRBJ2-7|.|.|TRBV11-2
CASSKGRAYEQYF
TGTGCCAGCAGCAAAGGCAGAGCCTACGAGCAGTACTTC
>TRBJ2-2|TRBD2|.|TRBV7-8
CASSLTGLAAGELFF
TGTGCCAGCAGCCTAACCGGACTAGCGGCCGGGGAGCTGTTTTTT
>TRBJ2-3|.|.|TRBV9
CASSVETDTQYF
TGTGCCAGCAGCGTAGAAACAGATACGCAGTATTTT